This TCR beta chain came from a study of siplizumab effects on memory and regulatory T cells. Regarding the study as a whole: Major contributors to the alloresponse seemed to be naive T cells, which also appeared more diverse than memory cells. Suppression by proliferating Tregs derived from siplizumab cultures was not verified. Naive or memory phenotype was unassignable for roughly 75-96% of proliferating CD4+ or CD8+ clones.

Using immunoSEQ multiplex PCR, the repertoire was profiled, and TCRdb retains in-frame clones only, with some absent. The sample shows 100,000 to 110,000 clones, about 90% of them seen only once. This clone was observed once. The antigen is undetermined. The CDR3 totals 14 residues. Germline assignment: CDR1 SGHNT and CDR2 YYREEE (reference sequence). V shed 2 bases and J 5 bases; nucleotides not matched to a gene: 6. This chain uses TRBV5-4 with TRBJ1-1, with 7 bases aligning to TRBD1. The TCR sequence derives from a human donor in good health. The sequenced sample consisted of CD4+ T cells sorted from blood. In DNA form, the CDR3 reads TGTGCCAGCAGCTTAACAGGGGTCGGAACTGAAGCTTTCTTT. This encodes CASSLTGVGTEAFF.